The 12 T cell receptor beta chains listed next were all sequenced from one sample in a study of T cell responses to AZD1222 COVID-19 vaccine. Clones were read by immunoSEQ multiplex PCR, and TCRdb kept only the in-frame ones, dropping some. The repertoire holds approximately 77,000 clones, 90% to 95% seen once, with 6% to 8.5% in the top ten. Sequenced material: peripheral blood, taken on day 0 of MenACWY control vaccination. The receptors derive from an adult in good health.

The chain uses TRBV11-2 and TRBJ2-3; D gene uncertain. The germline V gene has CDR1 SGHAT and CDR2 FQNNGV. V was cut by 0 bases and J by 2 bases, with 9 bases left in between. The CDR3 runs 15 residues. Here the CDR3 reads CASSLESGITDTQYF. In DNA form, the CDR3 reads TGTGCCAGCAGCTTAGAATCGGGTATCACAGATACGCAGTATTTT.

This chain joins TRBV5-1 and TRBJ2-2, with a weak D call TRBD2 (5 bases). The V gene's germline CDR1 is SGHRS and CDR2 YFSETQ. V lost 4 bases and J 4 bases, leaving 14 bases between the germline ends. CDR3 length equals 15 residues. The CDR3 loop is CASSVDPRGTGELFF. The CDR3 coding sequence is TGCGCCAGCAGCGTGGACCCACGGGGCACCGGGGAGCTGTTTTTT. The full variable domain, rest sourced from reference TRBV5-1 and TRBJ2-2, is KAGVTQTPRYLIKTRGQQVTLSCSPISGHRSVSWYQQTPGQGLQFLFEYFSETQRNKGNFPGRFSGRQFSNSRSEMNVSTLELGDSALYLCASSVDPRGTGELFFGEGSRLTVL.

The chain recombines TRBV10-3 with TRBJ1-1; 9 bases are shared with TRBD1. This CDR3 is built from 12 residues. CDR1 ENHRY and CDR2 SYGVKD come from the germline V gene. Germline trimming cut 6 bases from V and 4 bases from J; bases unmatched to any gene: 0. This chain's CDR3 is CAIRGQGTEAFF. The CDR3 nucleotides are TGTGCCATCAGGGGACAGGGCACTGAAGCTTTCTTT.

This sequence joins TRBV24-1 and TRBJ2-1, with D possibly being TRBD2 (5 bases). Germline V gives CDR1 KGHDR, CDR2 SFDVKD. Trimming removed 4 bases from V and 5 bases from J, with 17 bases in between. The CDR3 has 16 residues. CDR3 sequence: CATSDSPLAADNEQFF. In DNA, the CDR3 is TGTGCCACCAGTGACTCCCCGTTAGCAGCGGACAATGAGCAGTTCTTC.

The chain employs TRBV19 and TRBJ2-3; 8 nucleotides line up with TRBD2. V was pared by 0 bases and J by 3 bases, with 8 bases of the junction left unmatched. Germline CDR1 is LNHDA and CDR2 is SQIVND (reference sequence). The CDR3 sequence is 17 residues long. CDR3 residues: CASSIEAGGSNTDTQYF. The CDR3, as DNA: TGTGCCAGTAGTATAGAGGCGGGGGGCTCGAATACAGATACGCAGTATTTT. Looking up the rest from reference TRBV19 and TRBJ2-3 gives the full variable domain: DGGITQSPKYLFRKEGQNVTLSCEQNLNHDAMYWYRQDPGQGLRLIYYSQIVNDFQKGDIAEGYSVSREKKESFPLTVTSAQKNPTAFYLCASSIEAGGSNTDTQYFGPGTRLTVL.

The CDR3 bases are TGTGCCACAGGGTCCTATGGCTACACCTTC. Translated: CATGSYGYTF. The genes are TRBV28 and TRBJ1-2, with a possible D match to TRBD1 (5 bases). CDR1 is MDHEN, CDR2 SYDVKM, per germline. Trimming shortened V by 10 bases and J by 4 bases, and 7 bases separated the two germline ends. The CDR3 consists of 10 residues.

The V and J genes are TRBV9 and TRBJ2-1; D is ambiguous. Trimming shortened V by 2 bases and J by 5 bases, and 8 bases separated the two germline ends. CDR3 length equals 13 residues. From germline, CDR1 is SGDLS and CDR2 YYNGEE. This CDR3 reads CASSVLNNNEQFF. In nucleotides, the CDR3 is TGTGCCAGCAGCGTTCTAAATAACAATGAGCAGTTCTTC. Filled out from reference TRBV9 and TRBJ2-1, the complete variable domain reads DSGVTQTPKHLITATGQRVTLRCSPRSGDLSVYWYQQSLDQGLQFLIQYYNGEERAKGNILERFSAQQFPDLHSELNLSSLELGDSALYFCASSVLNNNEQFFGPGTRLTVL.

This chain connects TRBV18 to TRBJ2-7, with 7 bases matching TRBD2. Germline V gene data show CDR1 as KGHSH and CDR2 as LQKENI. Trimming took 1 base from V and 6 from J; bases not matched to a gene: 6. The CDR3 length is 14 residues. The CDR3 spells CASSPLVSSGEQYF. CDR3 in DNA: TGTGCCAGCTCACCACTAGTCTCTAGCGGCGAGCAGTACTTC.

The V gene is TRBV7-2, the J gene TRBJ2-6; D uncertain. Trimming removed 8 bases at V and 2 bases at J, with 16 bases between. The CDR3 loop spans 16 amino acids. CDR1 and CDR2 from the germline V gene are SGHTA and FQGNSA. The CDR3 here is CASGWYRPTGANVLTF. The CDR3 region has the DNA TGTGCCAGCGGGTGGTATCGCCCGACTGGGGCCAACGTCCTGACTTTC.

The chain couples TRBV14 to TRBJ2-7; D is undetermined. V lost 4 bases and J lost 0, with 13 bases in between. Germline values: CDR1 SGHDN, CDR2 FVKESK. The length of the CDR3 is 15 residues. The chain's CDR3 is CASSRHPRSSYEQYF. The CDR3 region has the DNA TGTGCCAGCAGCCGGCATCCTAGGAGCTCCTACGAGCAGTACTTC.

The genes are TRBV5-1 and TRBJ2-5, with TRBD2 as a possible D gene (6 bases). Per germline, CDR1 SGHRS and CDR2 YFSETQ. CDR3 size: 15 residues. The V gene lost 4 bases and the J gene lost 5 bases, with 18 bases spanning the gap. The CDR3 bases are TGCGCCAGCAGCCCGCTGGGAGGAGGAGAGGAGACCCAGTACTTC. Translation: CASSPLGGGEETQYF.

The sample holds one count of this clone. The chain joins TRBV30 to TRBJ1-6; D might be TRBD1 (5 bases). The CDR3 runs to 14 residues. V was trimmed by 3 bases and J by 6 bases, leaving 12 bases between them. The germline gives CDR1 GTSNPN, CDR2 SVGIG (reference sequence). The CDR3 bases are TGTGCCTGGAGCCCGGACATAAGTAATTCACCCCTCCACTTT. It codes for CAWSPDISNSPLHF. Full variable domain (outside the CDR3, taken from reference TRBV30 and TRBJ1-6): SQTIHQWPATLVQPVGSPLSLECTVEGTSNPNLYWYRQAAGRGLQLLFYSVGIGQISSEVPQNLSASRPQDRQFILSSKKLLLSDSGFYLCAWSPDISNSPLHFGNGTRLTVT.